The 9 T cell receptor beta chains below come from one sample, sequenced in a study of blood T cell repertoires in COVID-19. Using immunoSEQ multiplex PCR, the repertoire was profiled, and TCRdb retains in-frame clones only, with some absent. This table has about 160,000 clones, over 65% appearing once. Material for sequencing was peripheral blood. Receptors were obtained from a man between 65 and 85 years old with acute or convalescent COVID-19.

The rearrangement links TRBV7-9 to TRBJ1-4; D uncertain. The germline gives CDR1 SEHNR, CDR2 FQNEAQ (reference sequence). V was trimmed by 5 bases and J by 7 bases, leaving 14 bases between them. The CDR3 contains 14 residues. CDR3 region: CASSPGFVGEKLFF. The CDR3 DNA reads as TGTGCCAGCAGCCCCGGGTTCGTGGGTGAAAAACTGTTTTTT.

The genes are TRBV7-2 and TRBJ2-5; TRBD1 might be the D (6 bases). CDR1 and CDR2 from the germline V gene are SGHTA and FQGNSA. V lost 2 bases and J lost 5, with 21 bases in between. This CDR3 region has 17 residues. The CDR3, as DNA: TGTGCCAGCAGCTTACTGGCCCGGGACACCCCCTCGGAGACCCAGTACTTC. This gives the protein CASSLLARDTPSETQYF.

In its sample, this clone was seen a few times. V and J are TRBV6-1 and TRBJ1-1; D is possibly TRBD1 (6 bases). V was trimmed by 4 bases and J by 0 bases, leaving 21 bases between them. This CDR3 region has 18 residues. Germline V gene lookup returns CDR1 MNHNS and CDR2 SASEGT. In nucleotides, the CDR3 is TGTGCCAGCAGTGCCACATACTTGGGAGACAGGTTGAACACTGAAGCTTTCTTT. Its translation is CASSATYLGDRLNTEAFF.

The V gene is TRBV5-1, the J gene TRBJ2-7, with TRBD1 matching over 7 bases. The CDR3 runs 15 residues. V lost 4 bases to trimming and J lost 6 bases; unmatched junction nucleotides: 13. Germline V CDR1 and CDR2: SGHRS, YFSETQ. CDR3 in amino acids: CASSPGGQGVGEQYF. Written as DNA, the CDR3 is TGCGCCAGCAGCCCGGGCGGGCAGGGGGTGGGCGAGCAGTACTTC.

The chain carries TRBV6-5 and TRBJ2-2, with 8 bases that match TRBD1. This CDR3 comprises 14 residues. Germline CDR1 and CDR2: MNHEY and SVGAGI. V dropped 6 bases and J dropped 4; count of bases not matched to a gene: 4. CDR3 residues: CASSLGQATGELFF. In DNA, the CDR3 is TGTGCCAGCAGCCTGGGACAGGCCACCGGGGAGCTGTTTTTT.

This clone came up a few times. CDR3: CASSLRGTGGITEAFF. CDR3 DNA sequence: TGCGCCAGCAGCTTGCGAGGGACAGGGGGCATCACTGAAGCTTTCTTT. V usage is TRBV5-1 and J usage is TRBJ1-1, with 12 nucleotides matching TRBD1. J gave up 4 bases and V 1 base, and 5 bases lay outside the gene matches. From germline, CDR1 is SGHRS and CDR2 YFSETQ. The CDR3 covers 16 residues.

The chain uses TRBV5-1 and TRBJ2-3; TRBD2 matches 13 bases. This CDR3 region has 19 residues. Unmatched junction bases numbered 12, after V lost 3 bases and J lost 2 bases. CDR1 SGHRS and CDR2 YFSETQ come from the germline V gene. The CDR3 bases are TGCGCCAGCAGCTCAGCACTGACTAGCGGGGGGACAATCACAGATACGCAGTATTTT. Its protein is CASSSALTSGGTITDTQYF.

The chain carries TRBV6-6 and TRBJ2-1, with TRBD1 identical over 8 bases. V lost 5 bases and J lost 0; bases outside the gene matches: 3. The CDR3 totals 15 residues. The germline V gene encodes CDR1 MNHNY and CDR2 SVGAGI (reference sequence). The CDR3 nucleotides are TGTGCCAGCAGTCAGGGGGCCTCCTCCTACAATGAGCAGTTCTTC. Amino acids: CASSQGASSYNEQFF.

This chain uses TRBV5-1 with TRBJ1-3; possibly TRBD1 for D (6 bases). Trimming left V 5 bases short and J 1 base short, with 10 bases between. The CDR3 runs to 14 residues. From germline, CDR1 is SGHRS and CDR2 YFSETQ. CDR3 nucleotide sequence: TGCGCCAGCAGTCCAGGGGATTCTGGAAACACCATATATTTT. This translates into CASSPGDSGNTIYF. Full variable domain (missing parts from reference TRBV5-1 and TRBJ1-3): KAGVTQTPRYLIKTRGQQVTLSCSPISGHRSVSWYQQTPGQGLQFLFEYFSETQRNKGNFPGRFSGRQFSNSRSEMNVSTLELGDSALYLCASSPGDSGNTIYFGEGSWLTVV.